The sample holds a few counts of the clone carrying this T cell receptor beta chain. The junction differs from germline at one of its ends, possibly a read error. These data originate in a study of chemoradiotherapy in HPV16-positive cancers. The wider study: Candidate HPV-specific clones and shared TCR motifs came from a couple of HPV16-positive patients.

Sequencing was performed with immunoSEQ multiplex PCR; in TCRdb, only in-frame clones are kept and a portion is missing. The sample comprises approximately 19,000 clones, approximately 83% of which are singletons, and 3.5% to 6% rests with the top ten. The CDR3 extends over 14 amino acids. From germline, CDR1 is SGHRS and CDR2 YFSETQ. The chain is built from TRBV5-1 and TRBJ1-1; D ambiguous. The source material was blood, sampled from a patient who underwent chemoradiotherapy. The sequence was obtained from a human donor with HPV-associated anogenital cancer. The CDR3 DNA reads TGCGCCAGCAGCCAAGAAGACGGGTACACTGAAACTTTCTTT. The encoded protein is CASSQEDGYTETFF.